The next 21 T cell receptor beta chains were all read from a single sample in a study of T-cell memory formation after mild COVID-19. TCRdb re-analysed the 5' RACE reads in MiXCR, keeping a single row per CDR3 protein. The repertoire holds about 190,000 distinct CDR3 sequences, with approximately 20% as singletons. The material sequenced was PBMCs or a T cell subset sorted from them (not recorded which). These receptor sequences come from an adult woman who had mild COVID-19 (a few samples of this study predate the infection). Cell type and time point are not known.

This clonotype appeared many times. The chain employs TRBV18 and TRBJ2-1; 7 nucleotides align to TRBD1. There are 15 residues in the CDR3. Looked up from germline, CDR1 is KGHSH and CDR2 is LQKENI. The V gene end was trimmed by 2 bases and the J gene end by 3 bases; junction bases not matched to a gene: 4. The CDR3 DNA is TGTGCCAGCTCACCAGAAGGGGGCTACTACAATGAGCAGTTCTTC. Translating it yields CASSPEGGYYNEQFF.

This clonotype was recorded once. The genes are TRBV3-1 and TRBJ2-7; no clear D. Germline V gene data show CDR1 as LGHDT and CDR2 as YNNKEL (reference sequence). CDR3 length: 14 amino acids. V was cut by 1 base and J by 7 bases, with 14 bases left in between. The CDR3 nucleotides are TGTGCCAGCAGCCAAGTCGTCCTGGGTAGGGAGCAGTACTTC. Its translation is CASSQVVLGREQYF.

CDR3 in amino acids: CASSFARTTNTEAFF. The CDR3 nucleotides are TGCGCCAGCAGCTTCGCTAGGACAACAAACACTGAAGCTTTCTTT. V is TRBV5-1 and J is TRBJ1-1, with D perhaps TRBD1 (5 bases). Germline CDR1 SGHRS, CDR2 YFSETQ. The V end lost 2 bases, the J end lost 2 bases, and 13 bases lay between the germline ends. The CDR3 length is 15 residues.

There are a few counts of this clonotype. CDR3 residues: CSAILPEGNYGYTF. Written as DNA, the CDR3 is TGCAGTGCTATACTGCCAGAGGGAAACTATGGCTACACCTTC. This sequence joins TRBV20-1 and TRBJ1-2; D unclear. Trimming removed 4 bases at V and 2 bases at J, with 14 bases between. Germline V gene data show CDR1 as DFQATT and CDR2 as SNEGSKA (reference sequence). This CDR3 comprises 14 residues.

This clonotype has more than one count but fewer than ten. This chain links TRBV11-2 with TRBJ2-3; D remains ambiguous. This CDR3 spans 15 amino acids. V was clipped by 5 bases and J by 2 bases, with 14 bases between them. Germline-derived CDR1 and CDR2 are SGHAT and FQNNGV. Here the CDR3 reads CASSMTVPSTDTQYF. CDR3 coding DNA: TGTGCCAGCAGCATGACGGTTCCTTCCACAGATACGCAGTATTTT. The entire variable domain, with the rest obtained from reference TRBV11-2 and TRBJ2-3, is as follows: EAGVAQSPRYKIIEKRQSVAFWCNPISGHATLYWYQQILGQGPKLLIQFQNNGVVDDSQLPKDRFSAERLKGVDSTLKIQPAKLEDSAVYLCASSMTVPSTDTQYFGPGTRLTVL.

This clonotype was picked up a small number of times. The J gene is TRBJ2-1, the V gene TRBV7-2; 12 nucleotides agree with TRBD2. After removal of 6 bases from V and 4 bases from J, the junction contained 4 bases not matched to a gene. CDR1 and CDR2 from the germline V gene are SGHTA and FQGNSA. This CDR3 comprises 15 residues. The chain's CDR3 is CASSTGLAGYNEQFF. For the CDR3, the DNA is TGTGCCAGCAGTACAGGACTAGCGGGATACAATGAGCAGTTCTTC.

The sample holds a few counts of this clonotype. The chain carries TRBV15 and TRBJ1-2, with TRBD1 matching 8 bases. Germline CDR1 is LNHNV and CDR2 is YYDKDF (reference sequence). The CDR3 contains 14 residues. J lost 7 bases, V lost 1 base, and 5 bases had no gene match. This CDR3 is CATSRAGGAFGYTF. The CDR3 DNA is TGTGCCACCAGCAGAGCAGGGGGCGCGTTTGGCTACACCTTC.

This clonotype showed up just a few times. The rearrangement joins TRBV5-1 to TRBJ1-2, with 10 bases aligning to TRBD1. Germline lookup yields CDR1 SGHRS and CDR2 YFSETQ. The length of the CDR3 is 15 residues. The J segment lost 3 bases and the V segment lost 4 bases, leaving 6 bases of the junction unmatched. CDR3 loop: CASSNKGQGHYGYTF. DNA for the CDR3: TGCGCCAGCAGCAACAAGGGACAGGGGCACTATGGCTACACCTTC.

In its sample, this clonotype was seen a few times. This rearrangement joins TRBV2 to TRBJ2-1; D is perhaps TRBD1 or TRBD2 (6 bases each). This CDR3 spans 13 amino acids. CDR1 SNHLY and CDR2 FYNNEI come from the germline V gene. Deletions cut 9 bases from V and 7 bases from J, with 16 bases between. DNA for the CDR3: TGTGCCAGTGGGGGGCTAGCTGGTAATGAGCAGTTCTTC. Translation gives CASGGLAGNEQFF.

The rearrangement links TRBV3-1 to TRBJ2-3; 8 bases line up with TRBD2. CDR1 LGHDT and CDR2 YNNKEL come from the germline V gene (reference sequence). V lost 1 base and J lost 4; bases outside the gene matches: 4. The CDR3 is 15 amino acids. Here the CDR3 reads CASSQGDGRADTQYF. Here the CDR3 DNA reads TGTGCCAGCAGCCAAGGCGACGGGAGGGCAGATACGCAGTATTTT.

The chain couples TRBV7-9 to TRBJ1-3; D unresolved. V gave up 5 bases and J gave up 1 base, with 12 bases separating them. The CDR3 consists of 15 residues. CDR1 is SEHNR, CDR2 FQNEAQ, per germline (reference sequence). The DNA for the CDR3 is TGTGCCAGCAGCCCCCCACGGGGATCTGGAAACACCATATATTTT. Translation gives CASSPPRGSGNTIYF.

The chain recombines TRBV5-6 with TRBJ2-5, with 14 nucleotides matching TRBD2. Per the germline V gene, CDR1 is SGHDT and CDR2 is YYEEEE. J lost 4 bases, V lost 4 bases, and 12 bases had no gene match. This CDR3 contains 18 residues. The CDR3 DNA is TGTGCCAGCAGCCCCTCCCCGACTAGCGGGAGGGCCAGAGAGACCCAGTACTTC. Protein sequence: CASSPSPTSGRARETQYF.

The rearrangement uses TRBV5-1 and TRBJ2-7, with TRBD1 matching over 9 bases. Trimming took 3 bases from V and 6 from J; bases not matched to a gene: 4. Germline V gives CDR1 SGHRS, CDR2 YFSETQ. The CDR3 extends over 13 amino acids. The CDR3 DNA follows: TGCGCCAGCAGCTGGGACAGGGTAACCGAGCAGTACTTC. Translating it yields CASSWDRVTEQYF.

CDR3 in amino acids: CASSLGHLADTQYF. DNA of the CDR3: TGCGCCAGCAGCCTGGGACACCTCGCAGATACGCAGTATTTT. This chain links TRBV5-1 with TRBJ2-3; perhaps TRBD1 as D (6 bases). Germline V gene sequence: CDR1 SGHRS, CDR2 YFSETQ. The ends were cut back, 4 bases at V and 4 bases at J, with 13 bases in the middle. CDR3 length equals 14 residues.

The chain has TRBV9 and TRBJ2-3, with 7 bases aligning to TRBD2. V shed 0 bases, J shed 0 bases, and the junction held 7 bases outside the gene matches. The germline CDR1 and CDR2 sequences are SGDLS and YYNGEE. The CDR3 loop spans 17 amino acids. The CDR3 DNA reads TGTGCCAGCAGCGTAGGGGAGGGGCCAATGAGCACAGATACGCAGTATTTT. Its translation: CASSVGEGPMSTDTQYF.

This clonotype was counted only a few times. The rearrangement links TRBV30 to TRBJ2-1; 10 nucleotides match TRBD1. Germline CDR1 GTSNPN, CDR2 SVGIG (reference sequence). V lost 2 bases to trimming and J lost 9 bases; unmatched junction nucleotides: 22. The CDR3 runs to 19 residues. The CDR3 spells CAWSPSILTGGWSLGEQFF. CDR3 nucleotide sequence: TGTGCCTGGAGTCCCTCCATCTTGACAGGGGGCTGGTCTTTGGGTGAGCAGTTCTTC.

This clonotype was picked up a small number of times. The CDR3 is CASSYFGRRNEKLFF. In DNA form, the CDR3 reads TGTGCCAGCAGCTATTTTGGGCGACGTAATGAAAAACTGTTTTTT. The chain is built from TRBV3-1 and TRBJ1-4; D is undetermined. CDR1 is LGHDT and CDR2 is YNNKEL in the germline V gene (reference sequence). With 5 bases removed from V and 4 bases from J, the gap between germline ends came to 14 bases. The CDR3 has 15 residues.

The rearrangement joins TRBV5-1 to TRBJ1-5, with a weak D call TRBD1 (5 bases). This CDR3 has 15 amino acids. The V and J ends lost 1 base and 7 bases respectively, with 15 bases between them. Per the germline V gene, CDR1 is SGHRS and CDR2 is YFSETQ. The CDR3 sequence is CASSLLGGSQQPQHF. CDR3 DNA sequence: TGCGCCAGCAGCTTGCTTGGGGGATCCCAGCAGCCCCAGCATTTT. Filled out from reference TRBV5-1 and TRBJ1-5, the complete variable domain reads KAGVTQTPRYLIKTRGQQVTLSCSPISGHRSVSWYQQTPGQGLQFLFEYFSETQRNKGNFPGRFSGRQFSNSRSEMNVSTLELGDSALYLCASSLLGGSQQPQHFGDGTRLSIL.

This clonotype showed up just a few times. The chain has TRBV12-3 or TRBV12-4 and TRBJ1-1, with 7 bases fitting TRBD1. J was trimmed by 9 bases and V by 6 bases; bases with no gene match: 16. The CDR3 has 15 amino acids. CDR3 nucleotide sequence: TGTGCCAGCAGCCTACAGGGGCAGGGGGTGCGGAAAGCTTTCTTT. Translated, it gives CASSLQGQGVRKAFF.

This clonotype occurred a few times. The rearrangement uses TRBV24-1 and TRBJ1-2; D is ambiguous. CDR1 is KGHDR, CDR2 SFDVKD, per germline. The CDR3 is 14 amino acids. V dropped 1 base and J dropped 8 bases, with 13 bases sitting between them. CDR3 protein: CATSDFDGSWGYTF. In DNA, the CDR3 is TGTGCCACCAGTGATTTCGATGGGTCGTGGGGCTACACCTTC.

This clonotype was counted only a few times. The CDR3 protein is CASSYIGRNEQFF. The CDR3 DNA reads TGTGCCAGCAGTTACATTGGCCGCAATGAGCAGTTCTTC. This chain joins TRBV12-3 or TRBV12-4 and TRBJ2-1; D is unresolved. The CDR3 runs to 13 residues. V gave up 4 bases and J gave up 6 bases, with 10 bases separating them.